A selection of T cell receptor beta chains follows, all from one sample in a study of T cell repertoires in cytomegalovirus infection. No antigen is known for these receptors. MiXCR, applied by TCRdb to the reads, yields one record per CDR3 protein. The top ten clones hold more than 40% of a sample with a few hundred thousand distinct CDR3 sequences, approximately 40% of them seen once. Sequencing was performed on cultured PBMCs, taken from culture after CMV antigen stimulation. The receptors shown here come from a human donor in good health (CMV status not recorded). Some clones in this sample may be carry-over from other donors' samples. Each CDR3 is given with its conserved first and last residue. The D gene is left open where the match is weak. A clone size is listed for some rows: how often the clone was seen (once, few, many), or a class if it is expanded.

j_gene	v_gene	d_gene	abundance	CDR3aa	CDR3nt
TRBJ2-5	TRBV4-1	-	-	CASSQDMRGETQYF	TGCGCCAGCAGCCAAGATATGAGGGGAGAGACCCAGTACTTC
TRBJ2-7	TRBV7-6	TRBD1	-	CASSTRDRAYEQYF	TGTGCCAGCAGCACCCGGGACAGGGCCTACGAGCAGTACTTC
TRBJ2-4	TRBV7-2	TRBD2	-	CASSKEAGGWNIQYF	TGTGCCAGCAGCAAGGAGGCGGGGGGCTGGAACATTCAGTACTTC
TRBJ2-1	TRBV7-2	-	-	CASSLGGPSYNEQFF	TGTGCCAGCAGCTTAGGAGGGCCATCCTACAATGAGCAGTTCTTC
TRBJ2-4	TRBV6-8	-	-	CASSPPIRLAKNIQYF	TGTGCCAGCAGTCCCCCTATTAGGCTAGCCAAAAACATTCAGTACTTC
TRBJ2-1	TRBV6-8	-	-	CASALVGYNEQFF	TGTGCCAGCGCCCTCGTCGGGTACAATGAGCAGTTCTTC
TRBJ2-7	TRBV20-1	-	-	CSAPQWAGLKGAEQYF	TGCAGTGCCCCTCAATGGGCCGGGCTTAAAGGGGCCGAGCAGTACTTC
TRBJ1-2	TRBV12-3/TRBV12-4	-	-	CASSPVGLRYGYTF	TGTGCCAGCAGTCCCGTGGGGTTGAGGTATGGCTACACCTTC
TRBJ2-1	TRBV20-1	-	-	CSALTGFNEQFF	TGCAGTGCCCTAACAGGGTTCAATGAGCAGTTCTTC
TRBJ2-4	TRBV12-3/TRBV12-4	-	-	CASSPHRGHIEAKNIQYF	TGTGCCAGCAGTCCACATCGGGGACATATAGAAGCCAAAAACATTCAGTACTTC
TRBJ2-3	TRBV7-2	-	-	CASSLFSYLGAPDTQYF	TGTGCCAGCAGCTTATTCAGTTATTTAGGAGCCCCAGATACGCAGTATTTT
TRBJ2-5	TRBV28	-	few	CASSQGSRRETQYF	TGTGCCAGCAGCCAGGGATCACGGCGAGAGACCCAGTACTTC
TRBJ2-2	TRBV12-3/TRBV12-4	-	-	CASTPRGWLGELFF	TGTGCCAGCACCCCCCGAGGGTGGTTAGGGGAGCTGTTTTTT
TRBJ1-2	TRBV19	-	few	CASSIRGRTLEGYTF	TGTGCCAGTAGTATAAGGGGCCGCACCCTCGAAGGCTACACCTTC
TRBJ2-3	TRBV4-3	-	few	CASSQEGESSQYF	TGCGCCAGCAGCCAAGAGGGCGAATCGTCGCAGTATTTT
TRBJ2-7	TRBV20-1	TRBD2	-	CSVLKGLAGGSSYEQYF	TGCAGTGTGCTAAAGGGACTAGCGGGGGGGAGCTCCTACGAGCAGTACTTC
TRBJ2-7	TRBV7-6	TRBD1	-	CASSLVTGPSYEQYF	TGTGCCAGCAGCTTAGTGACAGGGCCATCCTACGAGCAGTACTTC
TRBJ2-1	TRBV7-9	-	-	CASSTQSGTINEQFF	TGTGCCAGCAGCACCCAATCTGGGACCATCAATGAGCAGTTCTTC
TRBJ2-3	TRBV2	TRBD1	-	CASSTRGGFTDTQYF	TGTGCCAGCAGTACCCGAGGGGGCTTCACAGATACGCAGTATTTT
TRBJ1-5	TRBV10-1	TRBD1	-	CASSRMGTGGVSNQPQHF	TGCGCCAGCAGTAGAATGGGGACAGGGGGCGTAAGCAATCAGCCCCAGCATTTT
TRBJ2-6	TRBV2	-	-	CASSARTGANVLTF	TGTGCCAGCAGTGCAAGAACTGGGGCCAACGTCCTGACTTTC
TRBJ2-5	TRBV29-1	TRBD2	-	CSVDSGVLQETQYF	TGCAGCGTAGATAGCGGGGTTTTGCAAGAGACCCAGTACTTC
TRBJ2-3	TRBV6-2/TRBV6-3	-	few	CASSPNKQGDTQYF	TGTGCCAGCAGTCCCAACAAACAGGGAGATACGCAGTATTTT
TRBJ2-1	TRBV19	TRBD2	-	CASSRAGRPYNEQFF	TGTGCCAGTAGCCGAGCGGGGCGACCTTACAATGAGCAGTTCTTC
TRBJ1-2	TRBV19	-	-	CASSQTIPYGYTF	TGTGCCAGTAGTCAGACGATACCGTATGGCTACACCTTC
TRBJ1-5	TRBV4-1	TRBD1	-	CASSQGSTGGHQPQHF	TGCGCCAGCAGCCAAGGTTCGACAGGGGGTCATCAGCCCCAGCATTTT
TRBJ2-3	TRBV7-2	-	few	CASSLLGILDTQYF	TGTGCCAGCAGCTTACTCGGGATTTTAGATACGCAGTATTTT
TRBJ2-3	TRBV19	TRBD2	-	CASGPSGGTDTQYF	TGTGCCAGTGGGCCTAGCGGGGGCACAGATACGCAGTATTTT
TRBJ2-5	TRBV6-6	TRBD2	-	CASSGLAGGETQYF	TGTGCCAGCAGTGGACTAGCGGGAGGAGAGACCCAGTACTTC
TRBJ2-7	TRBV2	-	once	CASTQEGLSYEQYF	TGTGCCAGCACCCAAGAGGGTCTCTCCTACGAGCAGTACTTC
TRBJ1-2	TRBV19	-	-	CASSTAWDTGYTF	TGTGCCAGTAGTACGGCCTGGGACACAGGCTACACCTTC
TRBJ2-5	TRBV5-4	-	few	CASSLSLQETQYF	TGTGCCAGCAGCTTGAGCTTACAAGAGACCCAGTACTTC
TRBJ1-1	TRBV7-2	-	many	CASSFKGGVTEAFF	TGTGCCAGCAGCTTCAAGGGAGGTGTCACTGAAGCTTTCTTT
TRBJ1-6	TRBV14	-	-	CASSQVSVGGLHF	TGTGCCAGCAGCCAAGTAAGTGTCGGCGGCCTCCACTTT
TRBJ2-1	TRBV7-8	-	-	CASSSISRNNNEQFF	TGTGCCAGCAGTTCGATTTCCCGCAATAACAATGAGCAGTTCTTC
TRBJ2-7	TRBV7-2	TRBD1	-	CASSLVGFWDRVYEQYF	TGTGCCAGCAGCTTAGTAGGGTTTTGGGACAGGGTCTACGAGCAGTACTTC
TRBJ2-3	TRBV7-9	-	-	CASRTRGPNTDTQYF	TGTGCCAGCAGGACGCGGGGGCCAAACACAGATACGCAGTATTTT
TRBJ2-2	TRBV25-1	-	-	CASSESGGRFGGTGELFF	TGTGCCAGCAGTGAATCCGGAGGGCGCTTTGGGGGCACCGGGGAGCTGTTTTTT
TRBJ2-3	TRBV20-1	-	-	CSATRTFTDTQYF	TGCAGTGCTACGAGGACTTTTACAGATACGCAGTATTTT
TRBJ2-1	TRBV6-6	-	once	CASSYLGRASYNEQFF	TGTGCCAGCAGTTATCTAGGGCGGGCGTCCTACAATGAGCAGTTCTTC
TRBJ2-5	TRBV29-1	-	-	CSVIQGSFETQYF	TGCAGCGTCATACAGGGATCGTTCGAGACCCAGTACTTC
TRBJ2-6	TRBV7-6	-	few	CASRLTRLSGANVLTF	TGTGCCAGCAGGTTGACACGGCTCTCCGGGGCCAACGTCCTGACTTTC
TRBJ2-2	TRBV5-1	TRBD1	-	CASSKGQFTGELFF	TGCGCCAGCAGCAAGGGACAGTTCACCGGGGAGCTGTTTTTT
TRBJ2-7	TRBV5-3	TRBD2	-	CASSYGGGWGSYEQYF	TGTGCCAGCAGCTATGGGGGGGGGTGGGGCTCTTACGAGCAGTACTTC
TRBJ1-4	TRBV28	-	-	CASSSRGEANEKLFF	TGTGCCAGCAGTTCCCGGGGCGAAGCTAATGAAAAACTGTTTTTT
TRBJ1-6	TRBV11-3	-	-	CASSAGRSNSPLHF	TGTGCCAGCAGCGCGGGGCGAAGCAATTCACCCCTCCACTTT
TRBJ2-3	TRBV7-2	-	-	CASSPAWGRANTDTQYF	TGTGCCAGCAGCCCGGCTTGGGGACGCGCAAACACAGATACGCAGTATTTT